The present TCR beta chain was sequenced within a study of cytomegalovirus exposure and HLA in healthy donors. V shed 4 bases, J shed 0 bases, and the junction held 6 bases outside the gene matches. Germline V gene lookup returns CDR1 SNHLY and CDR2 FYNNEI. This CDR3 comprises 15 residues. PCR was performed using 60 Vbeta and 13 Jbeta primers. Source study methods: There were 80 million or so unique TCR beta chains by a later count, and 10 million to 12 million of them were shared. The assay was immunoSEQ multiplex PCR, and TCRdb's table has in-frame clones only and misses some. Clone size and V and J calls were adopted from that table, with D and trimming inferred from the DNA. The sample holds around 99,000 clones, approximately 76% seen once.

Input material: PBMCs. The sequence derives from a man aged 35-49 years in good health and CMV-seronegative. The chain recombines TRBV2 with TRBJ2-7; 7 bases line up with TRBD1. The CDR3 bases are TGTGCCAGCAGTGGTAACAGGGGCGTCTCCTACGAGCAGTACTTC. Encoded protein: CASSGNRGVSYEQYF.